These T cell receptor beta chains were read from a single sample in a study of shared clonotypes between healthy human individuals. Sequenced by immunoSEQ multiplex PCR; TCRdb stores in-frame clones only, minus some. The sample consists of 1.6 million or so clones, 98% to 99% of them appearing once. Sequencing input: naive CD4+ T cells sorted from blood. These receptors were collected from a man under 40 in good health. Both conserved end residues are part of each CDR3. D genes are given only for firm matches. Clone sizes are given selectively: once, few, many, or a class where the clone is expanded.

cdr3_aa cdr3_nt v_call d_call j_call clone_size
CAISPGGNYEQYF TGTGCCATTTCCCCGGGAGGGAATTACGAGCAGTACTTC TRBV6-6 TRBD2 TRBJ2-7 few
CASSSFLSGRAGETQYF TGTGCCAGTAGTTCCTTCCTCAGCGGGAGGGCGGGGGAGACCCAGTACTTC TRBV19 TRBD2 TRBJ2-5 -
CASSRSQETQYF TGCGCCAGTTCGCGGAGCCAAGAGACCCAGTACTTC TRBV5-1 - TRBJ2-5 -
CASSWTSRDTDTQYF TGTGCCAGCAGCTGGACTAGCCGAGACACAGATACGCAGTATTTT TRBV28 TRBD2 TRBJ2-3 -
CASMRWGQTSNQPQHF TGTGCCAGCATGAGGTGGGGCCAGACCAGCAATCAGCCCCAGCATTTT TRBV28 - TRBJ1-5 -
CASSPNQGPDTQYF TGTGCCAGCAGCCCCAACCAGGGACCAGATACGCAGTATTTT TRBV11-1 - TRBJ2-3 -
CASSQEQGRSGNTIYF TGCGCCAGCAGCCAAGAACAGGGGCGCTCTGGAAACACCATATATTTT TRBV4-1 TRBD1 TRBJ1-3 -
CASSFGVGNREQYF TGCGCCAGCAGCTTTGGGGTGGGAAACAGAGAGCAGTACTTC TRBV5-1 - TRBJ2-7 once
CASSWTSGKARSYEQYF TGTGCCAGCAGCTGGACTAGCGGGAAGGCCCGCTCCTACGAGCAGTACTTC TRBV5-4 TRBD2 TRBJ2-7 -
CASSLDRGVNTEAFF TGTGCCAGCAGCTTGGACAGGGGGGTTAACACTGAAGCTTTCTTT TRBV5-4 TRBD1 TRBJ1-1 -
CASRSQGASEQYF TGTGCCAGCAGATCACAGGGGGCGAGCGAGCAGTACTTC TRBV28 TRBD1 TRBJ2-7 -
CATSTYGLANEQFF TGTGCCACCAGCACTTACGGACTAGCCAATGAGCAGTTCTTC TRBV15 TRBD2 TRBJ2-1 -
CASSFDSSNQPQHF TGTGCCAGCAGCTTCGACAGTAGCAATCAGCCCCAGCATTTT TRBV7-8 - TRBJ1-5 -
CASSFLRSASAHNEQFF TGTGCCAGCAGTTTTTTAAGGTCGGCTAGCGCCCACAATGAGCAGTTCTTC TRBV27 - TRBJ2-1 -
CASSRDGRTGELFF TGCGCCAGCAGCCGAGACGGGAGGACCGGGGAGCTGTTTTTT TRBV5-1 TRBD2 TRBJ2-2 -
CASSELGQGSTEAFF TGTGCCAGCAGTGAATTGGGACAGGGATCCACTGAAGCTTTCTTT TRBV2 TRBD1 TRBJ1-1 -
CASSFSLAGEAKNIQYF TGTGCCAGCAGCTTTTCACTAGCGGGAGAAGCCAAAAACATTCAGTACTTC TRBV7-3 TRBD2 TRBJ2-4 -
CASSLQEWETNEKLFF TGTGCCAGCAGCTTACAGGAGTGGGAAACTAATGAAAAACTGTTTTTT TRBV7-2 - TRBJ1-4 -
CASSRSGTWTGELFF TGCGCCAGCAGCCGAAGCGGGACTTGGACCGGGGAGCTGTTTTTT TRBV4-1 TRBD2 TRBJ2-2 -
CASSPILAGGKNSSYEQYF TGTGCCAGCAGCCCGATACTAGCGGGAGGGAAGAACAGCTCCTACGAGCAGTACTTC TRBV7-8 TRBD2 TRBJ2-7 -
CASSPKENTGELFF TGTGCCAGCTCACCAAAAGAGAACACCGGGGAGCTGTTTTTT TRBV18 - TRBJ2-2 -
CAISATGTTYQETQYF TGTGCCATCAGTGCGACGGGGACAACGTACCAAGAGACCCAGTACTTC TRBV10-3 - TRBJ2-5 once
CASSIAGGSSYEQYF TGTGCCAGCAGTATAGCGGGAGGAAGCTCCTACGAGCAGTACTTC TRBV6-5 TRBD2 TRBJ2-7 -
CASSFELLNTDTQYF TGTGCCAGCAGCTTTGAACTTCTCAACACAGATACGCAGTATTTT TRBV5-4 - TRBJ2-3 -
CASSVEGLAVYNEQFF TGTGCCAGCAGCGTAGAGGGACTAGCGGTCTACAATGAGCAGTTCTTC TRBV9 TRBD2 TRBJ2-1 -
CASSLALPSDTQYF TGCGCCAGCAGCTTGGCTCTCCCATCGGATACGCAGTATTTT TRBV5-1 - TRBJ2-3 -
CASSEGGLVDEQYF TGTGCCAGCAGTGAAGGGGGACTAGTCGACGAGCAGTACTTC TRBV6-1 TRBD2 TRBJ2-7 -
CASSPDPTGAYEQYF TGTGCCAGCAGTCCAGACCCCACCGGAGCCTACGAGCAGTACTTC TRBV28 - TRBJ2-7 -
CASSYELTASYEQYF TGTGCCAGCAGTTACGAACTGACAGCGTCCTACGAGCAGTACTTC TRBV6-5 - TRBJ2-7 -
CASSIRDGYEQYF TGTGCCAGTAGTATTCGGGACGGTTACGAGCAGTACTTC TRBV19 - TRBJ2-7 -
CASSLGSNTEAFF TGTGCCAGCAGCTTAGGGTCGAACACTGAAGCTTTCTTT TRBV7-8 - TRBJ1-1 -
CASSLTGSAYEQYF TGTGCCAGCAGCTTGACAGGGAGTGCCTACGAGCAGTACTTC TRBV5-5 - TRBJ2-7 -
CASSAPQGRGEETQYF TGTGCCAGCAGCGCCCCTCAAGGGCGGGGAGAAGAGACCCAGTACTTC TRBV2 - TRBJ2-5 -
CASTKVGLAGGWAGELFF TGTGCCAGCACCAAAGTTGGTCTAGCGGGAGGTTGGGCCGGGGAGCTGTTTTTT TRBV19 TRBD2 TRBJ2-2 -
CASRLPTRDREGCGYGYTF TGTGCAAGTCGCTTACCAACCCGGGACAGGGAGGGATGCGGCTATGGCTACACCTTC TRBV12-2 - TRBJ1-2 -
CASSQQSPLSGANVLTF TGCGCCAGCAGCCAGCAGTCCCCGTTGTCTGGGGCCAACGTCCTGACTTTC TRBV4-1 - TRBJ2-6 -
CASSPTGTVSTDTQYF TGTGCCAGCTCACCAACCGGGACAGTTAGCACAGATACGCAGTATTTT TRBV18 TRBD1 TRBJ2-3 -
CASRGYPEKLFF TGTGCCAGCAGGGGCTACCCTGAAAAACTGTTTTTT TRBV28 - TRBJ1-4 -
CSAGMLYEQYF TGCAGTGCAGGCATGCTCTACGAGCAGTACTTC TRBV20-1 - TRBJ2-7 -
CASSGPLVLRGSRNTGELFF TGTGCCAGCAGCGGACCCCTGGTTCTTCGGGGGTCCCGAAACACCGGGGAGCTGTTTTTT TRBV9 - TRBJ2-2 -
CASGGTTYEQYF TGCGCCAGCGGGGGCACCACCTACGAGCAGTACTTC TRBV5-1 - TRBJ2-7 -
CASSSQDRVEQFF TGTGCCAGCAGCTCACAGGACCGCGTTGAGCAGTTCTTC TRBV7-9 - TRBJ2-1 -
CASSLGGGSNQPQHF TGTGCCAGCAGCTTAGGGGGTGGGAGCAATCAGCCCCAGCATTTT TRBV11-2 - TRBJ1-5 -
CASRKNYEQYF TGCGCCAGCAGGAAGAACTACGAGCAGTACTTC TRBV10-1 - TRBJ2-7 -
CAISPREDGYTF TGTGCCATCAGTCCGAGGGAAGATGGCTACACCTTC TRBV10-3 - TRBJ1-2 -